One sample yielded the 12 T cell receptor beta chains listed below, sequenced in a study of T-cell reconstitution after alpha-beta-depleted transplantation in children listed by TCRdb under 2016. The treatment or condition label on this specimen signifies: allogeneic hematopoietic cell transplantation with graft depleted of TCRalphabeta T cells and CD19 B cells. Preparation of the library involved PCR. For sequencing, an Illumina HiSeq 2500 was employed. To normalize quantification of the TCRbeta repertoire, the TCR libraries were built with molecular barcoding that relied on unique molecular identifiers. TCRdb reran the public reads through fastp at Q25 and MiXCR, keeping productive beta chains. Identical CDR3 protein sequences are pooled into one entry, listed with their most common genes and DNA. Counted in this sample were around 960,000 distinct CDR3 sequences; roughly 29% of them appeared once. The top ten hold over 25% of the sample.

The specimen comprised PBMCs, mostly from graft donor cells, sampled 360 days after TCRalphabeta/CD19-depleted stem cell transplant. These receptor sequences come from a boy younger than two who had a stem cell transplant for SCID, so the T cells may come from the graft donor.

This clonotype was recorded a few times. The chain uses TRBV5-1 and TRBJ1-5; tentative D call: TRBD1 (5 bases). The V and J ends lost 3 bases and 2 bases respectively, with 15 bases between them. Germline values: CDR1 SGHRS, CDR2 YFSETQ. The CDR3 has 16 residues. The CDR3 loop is CASSSGSGMGNQPQHF. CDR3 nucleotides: TGCGCCAGCAGCTCAGGTTCAGGGATGGGCAATCAGCCCCAGCATTTT. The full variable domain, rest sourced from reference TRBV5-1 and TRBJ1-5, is KAGVTQTPRYLIKTRGQQVTLSCSPISGHRSVSWYQQTPGQGLQFLFEYFSETQRNKGNFPGRFSGRQFSNSRSEMNVSTLELGDSALYLCASSSGSGMGNQPQHFGDGTRLSIL.

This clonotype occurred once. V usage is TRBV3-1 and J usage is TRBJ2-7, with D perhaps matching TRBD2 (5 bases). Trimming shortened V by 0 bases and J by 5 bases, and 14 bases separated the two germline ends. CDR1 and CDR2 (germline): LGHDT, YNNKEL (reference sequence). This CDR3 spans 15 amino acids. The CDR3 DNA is TGTGCCAGCAGCCAAGATGTGGCGTACGGGAACGAGCAGTACTTC. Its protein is CASSQDVAYGNEQYF.

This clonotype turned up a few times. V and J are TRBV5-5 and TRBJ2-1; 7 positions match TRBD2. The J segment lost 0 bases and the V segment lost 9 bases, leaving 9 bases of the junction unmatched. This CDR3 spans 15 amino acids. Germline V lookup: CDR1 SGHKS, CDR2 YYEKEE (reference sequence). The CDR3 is CATQLARGSYNEQFF. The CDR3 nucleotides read TGTGCCACCCAACTAGCGCGGGGCTCCTACAATGAGCAGTTCTTC.

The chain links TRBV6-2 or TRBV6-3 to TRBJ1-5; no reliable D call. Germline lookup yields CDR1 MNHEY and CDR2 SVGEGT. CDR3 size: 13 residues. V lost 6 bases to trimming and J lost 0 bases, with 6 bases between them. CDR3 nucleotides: TGTGCCAGCAGAGGATATAGCAATCAGCCCCAGCATTTT. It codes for CASRGYSNQPQHF.

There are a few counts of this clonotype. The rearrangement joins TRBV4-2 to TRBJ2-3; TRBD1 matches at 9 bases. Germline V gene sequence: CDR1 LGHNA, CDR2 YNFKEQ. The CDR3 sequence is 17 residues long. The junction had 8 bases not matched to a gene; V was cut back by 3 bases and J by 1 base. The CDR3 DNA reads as TGTGCCAGCAGCCAGACAGGGGGTTCTAGTGGCACAGATACGCAGTATTTT. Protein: CASSQTGGSSGTDTQYF.

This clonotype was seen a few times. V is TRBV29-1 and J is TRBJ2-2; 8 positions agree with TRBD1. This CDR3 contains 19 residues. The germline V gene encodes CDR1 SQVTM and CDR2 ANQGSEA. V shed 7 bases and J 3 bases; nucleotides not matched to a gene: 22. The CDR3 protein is CSGLNYLKDRAYYTGELFF. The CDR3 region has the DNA TGCAGCGGCCTAAATTACCTCAAGGACAGGGCCTATTACACCGGGGAGCTGTTTTTT.

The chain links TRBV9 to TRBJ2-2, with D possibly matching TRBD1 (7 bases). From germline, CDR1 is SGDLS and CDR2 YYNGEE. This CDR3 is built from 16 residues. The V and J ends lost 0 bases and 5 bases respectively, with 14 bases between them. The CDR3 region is CASSVVPRGVTGELFF. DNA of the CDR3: TGTGCCAGCAGCGTAGTACCCAGGGGGGTAACCGGGGAGCTGTTTTTT.

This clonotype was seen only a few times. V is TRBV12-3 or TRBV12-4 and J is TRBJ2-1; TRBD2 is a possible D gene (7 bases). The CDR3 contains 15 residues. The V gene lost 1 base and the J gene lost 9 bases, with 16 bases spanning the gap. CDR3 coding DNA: TGTGCCAGCAGTTTAGTCGGACTAGGGGGGGGTGAGCAGTTCTTC. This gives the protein CASSLVGLGGGEQFF.

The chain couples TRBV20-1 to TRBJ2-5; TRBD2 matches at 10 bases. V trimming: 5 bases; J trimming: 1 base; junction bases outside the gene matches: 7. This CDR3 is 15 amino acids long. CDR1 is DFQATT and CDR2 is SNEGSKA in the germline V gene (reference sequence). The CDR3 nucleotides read TGCAGTGCTGGCCTAGCGGGGGCCCCCCAAGAGACCCAGTACTTC. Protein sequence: CSAGLAGAPQETQYF.

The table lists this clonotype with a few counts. CDR3 amino acids: CASSKAHRGTDTQYF. CDR3 in DNA: TGTGCCAGCAGCAAAGCCCACAGGGGGACAGATACGCAGTATTTT. The chain links TRBV21-1 to TRBJ2-3; TRBD1 was called by the table and not checked on the DNA. TRBV21-1 is annotated as a pseudogene. The CDR3 is 15 amino acids.

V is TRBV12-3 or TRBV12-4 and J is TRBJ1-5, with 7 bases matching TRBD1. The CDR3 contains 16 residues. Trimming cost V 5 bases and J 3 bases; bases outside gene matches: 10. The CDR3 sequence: CASSPTGTAINQPQHF. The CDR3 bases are TGTGCCAGCAGTCCTACCGGGACAGCTATCAATCAGCCCCAGCATTTT.

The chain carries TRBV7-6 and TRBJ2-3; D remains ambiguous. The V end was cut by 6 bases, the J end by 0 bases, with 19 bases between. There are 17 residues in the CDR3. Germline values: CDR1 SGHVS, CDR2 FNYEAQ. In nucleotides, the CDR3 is TGTGCCAGCAGTGCCCAAGGTACCGTCTTTAGCACAGATACGCAGTATTTT. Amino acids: CASSAQGTVFSTDTQYF.